This T cell receptor beta chain was retrieved from a study of cytomegalovirus exposure and HLA in healthy donors. For this clone: What it binds is unknown.

Findings of the study overall: Accurate prediction of most subjects' HLA-A and HLA-B alleles from TCR beta sequences was reported. In a later analysis, common viral pathogens appeared linked to several of the most significant clusters.

PCR employed 60 Vbeta and 13 Jbeta primers. The table came from immunoSEQ multiplex PCR; TCRdb's copy has only in-frame clones and leaves some out. The table has about 170,000 clones, over 65% seen once. The source of this sequence is a woman aged 25 to 45 in good health and CMV-seropositive. The sample comprised PBMCs.

The CDR3 DNA is TGTGCCTGGGGAGGACAGGAGGGGACCCAGTACTTC. It specifies CAWGGQEGTQYF. The chain joins TRBV30 to TRBJ2-5, with D tentatively TRBD1 (7 bases). V lost 5 bases to trimming and J lost 7 bases, with 14 bases between them. CDR1 and CDR2 (germline): GTSNPN, SVGIG (reference sequence). CDR3 length: 12 amino acids.